This T cell receptor (beta chain) comes out of a study of blood T cell repertoires in COVID-19. In the authors' workflow: Amplification with reference gene primers provided the estimates of nucleated cell counts. This table comes from immunoSEQ multiplex PCR, and its TCRdb copy is limited to in-frame clones, with some not included. V and J calls and clone size are copied from that table; D and trimming were computed from the DNA. The data hold some 200,000 clones, with approximately 90% observed a single time. The CDR3 runs to 14 residues. CDR1 ENHRY and CDR2 SYGVKD come from the germline V gene. After removal of 2 bases from V and 7 bases from J, the junction contained 4 bases not matched to a gene.

The source of this sequence is an elderly man with acute or convalescent COVID-19. This chain joins TRBV10-3 and TRBJ1-2; 10 bases are a match to TRBD1. Specimen: peripheral blood. In nucleotides, the CDR3 is TGTGCCATCAGTGAGGGGACAGGGGTGGCTGGCTACACCTTC. Its translation: CAISEGTGVAGYTF.